A single sample gave rise to the 25 T cell receptor beta chains below, sequenced in a study of T cells in Graves' hyperthyroidism and ophthalmopathy. Researchers amplified the TCR beta CDR3 regions from RNA transcripts. HTBI primers were the set used in a first-round RT-PCR of the TCR CDR3. TCRdb re-analysed the multiplex PCR reads in MiXCR, keeping a single row per CDR3 protein. This repertoire shows fewer than 800,000 distinct CDR3 sequences, approximately 16% found once; its top ten account for 8.4%. Sequencing input: blood. These receptors were taken from a young man with Graves' hyperthyroidism.

This clonotype showed up many times. This chain uses TRBV7-8 with TRBJ2-3, with 8 bases that match TRBD2. V lost 5 bases and J lost 4; bases outside the gene matches: 11. The CDR3 runs 16 residues. CDR1 and CDR2 (germline): SGHVS, FQNEAQ. CDR3 region: CASSRLIGTSSDTQYF. CDR3 DNA sequence: TGTGCCAGCAGCCGTCTTATCGGGACTAGTTCAGATACGCAGTATTTT.

V and J are TRBV25-1 and TRBJ2-1, with TRBD1 identical over 9 bases. With 7 bases clipped from V and 6 bases from J, the junction kept 7 bases outside the gene matches. CDR3 length: 14 residues. Germline lookup yields CDR1 MGHDK and CDR2 SYGVNS. CDR3 in DNA: TGTGCCAGCACGACACAGGGGGCGCGCAATGAGCAGTTCTTC. Amino acids: CASTTQGARNEQFF.

This clonotype showed up many times. The chain couples TRBV27 to TRBJ2-3, with D perhaps TRBD2 (5 bases). V lost 6 bases and J lost 5, with 15 bases in between. The CDR3 sequence is 14 residues long. The germline V gene has CDR1 MNHEY and CDR2 SMNVEV (reference sequence). The CDR3, as DNA: TGTGCCAGCAGAGACACCCTAGCCCAAGATACGCAGTATTTT. It translates to CASRDTLAQDTQYF.

In this sample, this clonotype turned up many times. The J gene is TRBJ2-3, the V gene TRBV2; TRBD2 aligns across 13 bases. Germline trimming cut 8 bases from V and 6 bases from J; bases unmatched to any gene: 2. The CDR3 extends over 13 amino acids. Germline values: CDR1 SNHLY, CDR2 FYNNEI. The CDR3 loop is CASGLAGVDTQYF. CDR3 sequence (DNA): TGTGCCAGCGGACTAGCGGGAGTGGATACGCAGTATTTT.

This clonotype has a handful of counts. A single base separates this from a much larger clone, so it may be a read error. V gene TRBV7-9 combines with J gene TRBJ2-7; perhaps TRBD2 as D (6 bases). The CDR3 runs to 13 residues. Germline lookup yields CDR1 SEHNR and CDR2 FQNEAQ (reference sequence). The CDR3 reads CVGGTGDSYEQYF. CDR3 coding DNA: TGTGTCGGCGGGACGGGAGACTCCTACGAGCAGTACTTC.

In its sample, this clonotype was seen many times. The rearrangement uses TRBV30 and TRBJ2-4, with 10 positions matching TRBD1. The V segment lost 0 bases and the J segment 0 bases; nucleotides outside the gene matches: 2. The CDR3 is 16 amino acids. Germline loops: CDR1 GTSNPN, CDR2 SVGIG (reference sequence). CDR3 amino acids: CAWSVWTGGAKNIQYF. The CDR3 nucleotides read TGTGCCTGGAGTGTGTGGACAGGGGGAGCCAAAAACATTCAGTACTTC.

This clonotype was picked up many times. The chain combines TRBV7-9 with TRBJ1-1; the D is unclear. CDR3 length: 15 amino acids. The germline gives CDR1 SEHNR, CDR2 FQNEAQ (reference sequence). V lost 1 base, J lost 9 bases, and 18 bases lay in between. For the CDR3, the DNA is TGTGCCAGCAGCTTAGAGGTCGGACCCGCATCCCAAGCTTTCTTT. Encoded protein: CASSLEVGPASQAFF.

This clonotype has at least ten counts. At one end, the junction sequence differs from germline, possibly due to a read error. The chain recombines TRBV11-2 with TRBJ2-7; D may be TRBD1 or TRBD2 (5 bases each). The CDR3 length is 14 residues. Looked up from germline, CDR1 is SGHAT and CDR2 is FQNNGV. CDR3 loop: CASSLERGTYEQYF. CDR3 nucleotide sequence: TGTGCCAGCAGCCTAGAGAGGGGCACCTACGAGCAGTACTTC. Together with reference TRBV11-2 and TRBJ2-7, the CDR3 gives the full variable domain: EAGVAQSPRYKIIEKRQSVAFWCNPISGHATLYWYQQILGQGPKLLIQFQNNGVVDDSQLPKDRFSAERLKGVDSTLKIQPAKLEDSAVYLCASSLERGTYEQYFGPGTRLTVT.

The genes are TRBV6-1 and TRBJ2-1, with TRBD2 matching over 8 bases. The V segment lost 7 bases and the J segment 8 bases; nucleotides outside the gene matches: 10. The CDR3 length is 14 residues. Germline V gene sequence: CDR1 MNHNS, CDR2 SASEGT. CDR3 nucleotide sequence: TGTGCCAGCACCCTCTCGGGGGGGTACTATGAGCAGTTCTTC. Translation: CASTLSGGYYEQFF.

CDR3 residues: CASSADRGRGYTF. CDR3 DNA sequence: TGTGCCAGCAGCGCCGACAGGGGGCGAGGCTACACCTTC. This chain links TRBV9 with TRBJ1-2; TRBD1 matches at 10 bases. V trimming: 3 bases; J trimming: 8 bases; junction bases outside the gene matches: 4. CDR3 size: 13 residues. Per germline, CDR1 SGDLS and CDR2 YYNGEE. Full variable domain (missing parts from reference TRBV9 and TRBJ1-2): DSGVTQTPKHLITATGQRVTLRCSPRSGDLSVYWYQQSLDQGLQFLIQYYNGEERAKGNILERFSAQQFPDLHSELNLSSLELGDSALYFCASSADRGRGYTFGSGTRLTVV.

This clonotype was counted only a few times. This chain links TRBV11-3 with TRBJ2-2; 11 bases are a match to TRBD2. In germline, CDR1 is SGHNT, CDR2 YENEEA. This CDR3 has 17 residues. Unmatched junction bases numbered 6, after V lost 3 bases and J lost 3 bases. The CDR3 DNA follows: TGTGCCAGCAGCTTCGGCCTAGCGGGAGGTTACACCGGGGAGCTGTTTTTT. It specifies CASSFGLAGGYTGELFF.

The chain has TRBV28 and TRBJ1-6; D perhaps matches TRBD1 (6 bases). CDR1 is MDHEN and CDR2 is SYDVKM in the germline V gene. The CDR3 has 12 amino acids. V shed 5 bases and J shed 9 bases, with 8 bases lying between them. The CDR3 sequence is CASSTGISPLHF. CDR3 DNA sequence: TGTGCCAGCAGTACAGGGATTTCACCCCTCCACTTT.

This clonotype came up many times. The chain recombines TRBV12-3 or TRBV12-4 with TRBJ1-2; D call uncertain. This CDR3 comprises 14 residues. The V end lost 5 bases, the J end lost 8 bases, and 18 bases lay between the germline ends. The CDR3 loop reads CASSPIPIRAGYTF. The CDR3 DNA reads as TGTGCCAGCAGTCCGATTCCAATCCGAGCGGGCTACACCTTC.

This clonotype was counted only a few times. The V call is TRBV5-1, the J call TRBJ2-3; 15 nucleotides agree with TRBD2. The CDR3 has 18 residues. J lost 2 bases, V lost 0 bases, and 4 bases had no gene match. From germline, CDR1 is SGHRS and CDR2 YFSETQ. CDR3 nucleotides: TGCGCCAGCAGCTTGGAAGGGACTAGCGGGAGGTCCACAGATACGCAGTATTTT. Translation: CASSLEGTSGRSTDTQYF.

This clonotype has more than one count but fewer than ten. The rearrangement joins TRBV27 to TRBJ2-2; 10 nucleotides align to TRBD1. Trimming took 3 bases from V and 5 from J; bases not matched to a gene: 3. The CDR3 totals 15 residues. The germline V gene encodes CDR1 MNHEY and CDR2 SMNVEV (reference sequence). CDR3 residues: CASSFGQGGTGELFF. As DNA, the CDR3 is TGTGCCAGCAGTTTCGGACAGGGGGGGACCGGGGAGCTGTTTTTT.

This rearrangement joins TRBV28 to TRBJ2-6, with a weak D call TRBD2 (6 bases). CDR1 is MDHEN and CDR2 is SYDVKM in the germline V gene. The CDR3 sequence is 14 residues long. V lost 7 bases to trimming and J lost 2 bases, with 9 bases between them. DNA for the CDR3: TGTGCCAGCACCGCTAGCGCTGGGGCCAACGTCCTGACTTTC. Its translation: CASTASAGANVLTF.

This clonotype was picked up many times. The chain recombines TRBV20-1 with TRBJ2-3, with 12 bases that match TRBD2. Germline CDR1 DFQATT, CDR2 SNEGSKA (reference sequence). This CDR3 contains 17 residues. V trimming: 0 bases; J trimming: 2 bases; junction bases outside the gene matches: 6. Here the CDR3 DNA reads TGCAGTGCTAGAGATCCGACTAGCGGGGGTCCCACAGATACGCAGTATTTT. It specifies CSARDPTSGGPTDTQYF.

The CDR3 coding sequence is TGTGCCAGCATTCCAAGGGGGCTCTACGAGCAGTACTTC. This sequence encodes CASIPRGLYEQYF. The chain uses TRBV6-1 and TRBJ2-7, with TRBD1 matching over 7 bases. With V trimmed by 7 bases and J by 3 bases, 6 bases remained unmatched. The CDR3 consists of 13 residues. Germline CDR1 is MNHNS and CDR2 is SASEGT.

This clonotype was observed at least ten times. The rearrangement uses TRBV20-1 and TRBJ2-1; 13 nucleotides line up with TRBD2. Germline CDR1 is DFQATT and CDR2 is SNEGSKA (reference sequence). V lost 6 bases and J lost 6; bases outside the gene matches: 8. The CDR3 contains 15 residues. The DNA of the CDR3 is TGCAGTGCCCCGAGACTAGCGGGAGGAGGCAATGAGCAGTTCTTC. Translation gives CSAPRLAGGGNEQFF.

This clonotype was counted at least ten times. V gene TRBV2 combines with J gene TRBJ2-3; TRBD2 matches at 13 bases. Trimming at V came to 8 bases and at J to 7 bases, leaving 9 bases not matched to a gene. CDR1 and CDR2 from the germline V gene are SNHLY and FYNNEI. This CDR3 is built from 15 residues. The CDR3 sequence: CASDLGLAGFNTQYF. The CDR3 bases are TGTGCCAGCGATCTGGGACTAGCGGGATTTAATACGCAGTATTTT.

This chain connects TRBV20-1 to TRBJ2-4, with unresolved D. V was pared by 0 bases and J by 0 bases, with 3 bases between. Germline lookup yields CDR1 DFQATT and CDR2 SNEGSKA (reference sequence). CDR3 length: 13 residues. Here the CDR3 DNA reads TGCAGTGCTAGAGACCGAGCCAAAAACATTCAGTACTTC. It specifies CSARDRAKNIQYF.

This clonotype was picked up a small number of times. CDR3 protein: CASSLGASGSLTDTQYF. The CDR3 nucleotides are TGTGCCAGCAGCTTAGGGGCTAGCGGGAGCCTCACAGATACGCAGTATTTT. V is TRBV7-2 and J is TRBJ2-3, with 10 bases identical to TRBD2. Germline assignment: CDR1 SGHTA and CDR2 FQGNSA. J was trimmed by 2 bases and V by 1 base; bases with no gene match: 6. The CDR3 is made up of 17 amino acids.

Only a few counts were recorded for this clonotype. The genes are TRBV5-1 and TRBJ2-7; D ambiguous. Germline V gene data show CDR1 as SGHRS and CDR2 as YFSETQ. The CDR3 runs 14 residues. V lost 0 bases, J lost 5 bases, and 12 bases lay in between. CDR3 DNA: TGCGCCAGCAGCTTGGGACCGTCGCCCAACGAGCAGTACTTC. Protein: CASSLGPSPNEQYF.

This clonotype occurred many times. The chain carries TRBV28 and TRBJ2-1; D remains unclear. This CDR3 spans 15 amino acids. Germline CDR1 is MDHEN and CDR2 is SYDVKM. V lost 2 bases, J lost 1 base, and 9 bases lay in between. In nucleotides, the CDR3 is TGTGCCAGCAGTTTAGTGATAGGATCCTACAATGAGCAGTTCTTC. Its protein product is CASSLVIGSYNEQFF.

This clonotype was seen at least ten times. The rearrangement joins TRBV7-2 to TRBJ2-7; no firm D call. There are 13 residues in the CDR3. Per germline, CDR1 SGHTA and CDR2 FQGNSA. Between the trimmed V and J ends, which lost 1 base and 2 bases, there was a span of 6 bases. CDR3 nucleotide sequence: TGTGCCAGCAGCTTAGACGTGACCTACGAGCAGTACTTC. Translated: CASSLDVTYEQYF. Drawing the rest from reference TRBV7-2 and TRBJ2-7, the complete variable domain is GAGVSQSPSNKVTEKGKDVELRCDPISGHTALYWYRQSLGQGLEFLIYFQGNSAPDKSGLPSDRFSAERTGGSVSTLTIQRTQQEDSAVYLCASSLDVTYEQYFGPGTRLTVT.